The clone carrying this T cell receptor beta chain has a handful of counts. The antigen remains unidentified. This record belongs to a study of T-cell reconstitution after alpha-beta-depleted transplantation in children. The study's findings and limits: Expanded graft clones numbering several hundred reportedly gave rise to alpha-beta T cells about two months after transplant. Diversity of TCRbeta at day 60 was high in some patients, arising from surviving recipient T cells and thymic progenitors. T-cell counts and diversity at one year post-transplant came mainly from newly produced T cells.

This CDR3 has 12 residues. Germline-derived CDR1 and CDR2 are MNHNY and SVGAGI (reference sequence). Trimming shortened V by 1 base and J by 5 bases, and 6 bases separated the two germline ends. The TCRbeta library was prepared with unique molecular identifiers. TCRdb used MiXCR to reprocess the PCR reads, holding one entry per CDR3 protein. The sample holds 250,000 to 400,000 distinct CDR3 sequences, approximately 23% seen once. The genes are TRBV6-6 and TRBJ2-7; D is ambiguous. This TCR derives from a male patient aged 10 to 17 who had a stem cell transplant for acute lymphoblastic leukemia, so the T cells may come from the graft donor. Sample: PBMCs, mostly from graft donor cells, taken 180 days after TCRalphabeta/CD19-depleted stem cell transplant. This CDR3 is CASSYLTDEQYF. The CDR3 DNA reads as TGTGCCAGCAGTTACTTAACAGACGAGCAGTACTTC.